Sequencing of this TCR beta chain was carried out in a study of OX40 agonist ivuxolimab in advanced cancers. Study findings and constraints: Expanded clones were, on average, more numerous among CD8+ T cells than CD4+.

Concerning this clone itself: As yet, its antigen is unknown.

The CDR3 runs to 12 residues. Trimming shortened V by 6 bases and J by 2 bases, and 7 bases separated the two germline ends. Germline lookup yields CDR1 SGHNT and CDR2 YENEEA. TCRdb keeps only in-frame clones here, not all; method: immunoSEQ multiplex PCR. The top ten clones hold about 5.5% of a sample with tens of thousands of clones, over 70% of them seen once. The sequenced sample was CD4+ or CD8+ T cells sorted from blood, obtained in a trial of the OX40 agonist ivuxolimab. The TCR originated in an adult with an advanced solid tumor such as melanoma, head and neck, liver or kidney cancer. This chain links TRBV11-3 with TRBJ1-1, with D unresolved. The CDR3 region is CASRGVNTEAFF. CDR3 DNA sequence: TGTGCCAGCAGGGGAGTAAACACTGAAGCTTTCTTT.